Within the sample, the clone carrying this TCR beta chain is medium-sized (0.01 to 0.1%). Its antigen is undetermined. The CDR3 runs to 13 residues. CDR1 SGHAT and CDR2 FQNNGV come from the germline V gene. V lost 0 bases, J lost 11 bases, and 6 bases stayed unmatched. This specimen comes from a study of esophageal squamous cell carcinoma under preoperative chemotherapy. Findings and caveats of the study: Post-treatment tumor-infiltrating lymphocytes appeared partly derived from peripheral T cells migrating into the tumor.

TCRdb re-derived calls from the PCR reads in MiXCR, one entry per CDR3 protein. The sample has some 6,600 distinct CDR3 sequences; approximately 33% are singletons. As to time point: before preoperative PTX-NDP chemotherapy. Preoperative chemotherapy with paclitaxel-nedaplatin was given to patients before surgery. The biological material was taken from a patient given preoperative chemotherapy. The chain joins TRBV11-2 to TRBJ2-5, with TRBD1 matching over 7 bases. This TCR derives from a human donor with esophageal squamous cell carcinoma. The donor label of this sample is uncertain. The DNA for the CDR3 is TGTGCCAGCAGCTTAGAGACAGGGATAGAGCAGTACTTC. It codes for CASSLETGIEQYF.